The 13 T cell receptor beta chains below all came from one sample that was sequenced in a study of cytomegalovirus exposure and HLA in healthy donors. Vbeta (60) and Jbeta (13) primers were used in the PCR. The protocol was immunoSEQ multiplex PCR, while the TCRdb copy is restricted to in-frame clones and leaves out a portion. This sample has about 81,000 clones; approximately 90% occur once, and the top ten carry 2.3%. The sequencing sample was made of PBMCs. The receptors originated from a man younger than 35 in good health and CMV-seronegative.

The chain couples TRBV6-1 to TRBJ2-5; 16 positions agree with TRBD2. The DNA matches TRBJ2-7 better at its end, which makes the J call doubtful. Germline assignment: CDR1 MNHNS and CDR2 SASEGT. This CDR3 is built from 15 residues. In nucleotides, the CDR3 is TGTGCCAGCAGGGGACTAGCGGGAGGGAGGGACGAGCAGTACTTC. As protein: CASRGLAGGRDEQYF.

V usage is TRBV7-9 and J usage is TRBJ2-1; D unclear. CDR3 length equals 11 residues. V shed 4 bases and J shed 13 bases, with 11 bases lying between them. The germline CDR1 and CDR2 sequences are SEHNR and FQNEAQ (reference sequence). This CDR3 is CASSSFENQFF. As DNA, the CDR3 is TGTGCCAGCAGCTCTTTTGAGAATCAGTTCTTC.

The CDR3 protein is CATSRDLLAGSTDTQYF. The CDR3 DNA follows: TGTGCCACCAGCAGAGATCTACTAGCGGGGAGCACAGATACGCAGTATTTT. V usage is TRBV15 and J usage is TRBJ2-3, with TRBD2 matching over 10 bases. V dropped 0 bases and J dropped 0; count of bases not matched to a gene: 3. The CDR3 consists of 17 residues. The germline V gene encodes CDR1 LNHNV and CDR2 YYDKDF (reference sequence).

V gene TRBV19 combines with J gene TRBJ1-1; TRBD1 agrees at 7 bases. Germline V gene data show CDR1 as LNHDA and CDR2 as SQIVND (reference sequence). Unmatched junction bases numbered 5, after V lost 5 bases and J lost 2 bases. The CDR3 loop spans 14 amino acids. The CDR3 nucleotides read TGTGCCAGTAGTGCCGGGACAGCTAACACTGAAGCTTTCTTT. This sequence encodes CASSAGTANTEAFF.

The CDR3 DNA is TGTGCCAGCAGTCCAATCCGGGACAGGGTAGCTTTCTTT. Amino acids: CASSPIRDRVAFF. V usage is TRBV5-5 and J usage is TRBJ1-1, with 9 nucleotides matching TRBD1. CDR3 length equals 13 residues. Germline CDR1 is SGHKS and CDR2 is YYEKEE (reference sequence). V trimming: 5 bases; J trimming: 10 bases; junction bases outside the gene matches: 9.

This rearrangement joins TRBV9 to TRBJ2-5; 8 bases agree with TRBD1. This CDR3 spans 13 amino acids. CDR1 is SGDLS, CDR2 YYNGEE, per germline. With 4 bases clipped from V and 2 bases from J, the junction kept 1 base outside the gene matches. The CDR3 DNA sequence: TGTGCCAGCAGCCGGACAGGGCAAGAGACCCAGTACTTC. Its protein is CASSRTGQETQYF.

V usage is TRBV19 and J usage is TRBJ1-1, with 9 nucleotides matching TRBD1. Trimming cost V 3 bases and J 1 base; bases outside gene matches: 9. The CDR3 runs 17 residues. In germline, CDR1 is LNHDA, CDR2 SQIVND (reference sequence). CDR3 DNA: TGTGCCAGTAGTATTTGGACAGGGGTTATGCCGAACACTGAAGCTTTCTTT. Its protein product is CASSIWTGVMPNTEAFF.

CDR3 residues: CAIGAGTSGSHDEQFF. The CDR3 DNA reads TGTGCCATCGGCGCCGGGACTAGCGGGAGTCACGATGAGCAGTTCTTC. The gene calls are TRBV10-3 and TRBJ2-1; 14 bases agree with TRBD2. The trim removed 8 bases at V and 8 bases at J, leaving 11 bases unmatched. The CDR3 runs 16 residues. Germline V CDR1 and CDR2: ENHRY, SYGVKD.

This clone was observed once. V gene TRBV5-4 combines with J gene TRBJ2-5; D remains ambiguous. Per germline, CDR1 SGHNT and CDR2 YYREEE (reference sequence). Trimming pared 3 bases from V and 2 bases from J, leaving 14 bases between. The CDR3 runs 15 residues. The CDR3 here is CASSSPQLRQETQYF. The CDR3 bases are TGTGCCAGCAGCTCCCCACAGCTACGACAAGAGACCCAGTACTTC.

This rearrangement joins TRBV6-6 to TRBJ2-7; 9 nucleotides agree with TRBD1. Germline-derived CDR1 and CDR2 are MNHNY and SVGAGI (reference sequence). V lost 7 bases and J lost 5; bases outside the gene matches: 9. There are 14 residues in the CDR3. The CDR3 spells CASTMGQGNHEQYF. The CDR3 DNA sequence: TGTGCCAGCACTATGGGACAGGGCAACCACGAGCAGTACTTC.

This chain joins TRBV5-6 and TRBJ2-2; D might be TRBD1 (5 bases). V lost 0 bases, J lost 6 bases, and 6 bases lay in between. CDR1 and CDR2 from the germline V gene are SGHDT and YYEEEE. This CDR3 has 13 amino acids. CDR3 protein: CASSLAGPGELFF. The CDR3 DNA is TGTGCCAGCAGCTTGGCAGGGCCCGGGGAGCTGTTTTTT.

The CDR3 region is CASSSPPGLPDNEQFF. The CDR3 DNA reads TGTGCCAGTAGTTCCCCCCCGGGACTACCCGACAATGAGCAGTTCTTC. The chain links TRBV19 to TRBJ2-1, with 7 bases fitting TRBD2. The CDR3 runs to 16 residues. V trimming: 5 bases; J trimming: 5 bases; junction bases outside the gene matches: 12. Germline V gives CDR1 LNHDA, CDR2 SQIVND (reference sequence).

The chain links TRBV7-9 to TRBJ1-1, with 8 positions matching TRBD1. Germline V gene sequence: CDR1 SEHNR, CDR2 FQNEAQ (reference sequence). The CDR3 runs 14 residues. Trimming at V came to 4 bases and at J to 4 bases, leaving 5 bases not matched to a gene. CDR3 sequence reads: CASSSGGAGTEAFF. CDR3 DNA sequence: TGTGCCAGCAGCTCAGGGGGCGCGGGCACTGAAGCTTTCTTT.